This T cell receptor (beta chain) was identified in a study of cytomegalovirus exposure and HLA in healthy donors. General study results and limits: Productive status was seen about 87% or about 30% of the time for most TCR beta V segments in an earlier analysis.

Comment on this clone: What it recognizes is unknown.

The CDR3 covers 15 residues. V trimming: 1 base; J trimming: 5 bases; junction bases outside the gene matches: 5. In germline, CDR1 is MGHRA, CDR2 YSYEKL. PCR involved 60 Vbeta and 13 Jbeta primers. In the study's own analysis: An analysis that came later counted tens of millions of unique TCR beta chains, approximately 12 million shared. The data were produced by immunoSEQ multiplex PCR, yet TCRdb's version contains in-frame clones alone and is incomplete. D and trimming come from the DNA, and the V and J calls and clone size come from that table. The sample contains 200,000 or so clones, approximately 88% of which appear only once.

The sequenced material came from PBMCs. J is TRBJ2-1 and V is TRBV4-1; 7 bases are shared with TRBD1. This clonotype originated in a boy younger than 10 in good health and CMV-seronegative. The CDR3 bases are TGCGCCAGCAGCCAAGGACAGGGACGGAACAATGAGCAGTTCTTC. It yields the protein CASSQGQGRNNEQFF.